Listed here are 2 T cell receptor beta chains from one sample, sequenced in a study of cytomegalovirus exposure and HLA in healthy donors. Sequencing used immunoSEQ multiplex PCR; TCRdb keeps in-frame clones, though not all of them. The table lists about 160,000 clones, roughly nine tenths of them singletons. The material sequenced was PBMCs. The receptors were gathered from a woman aged 25 to 39 in good health and CMV-seronegative.

In this sample, this clone turned up once. One end of the junction varies from germline; a read error may be responsible. V gene TRBV29-1 combines with J gene TRBJ2-6; D uncertain. The CDR3 runs 16 residues. Germline CDR1 reads SQVTM; CDR2 reads ANQGSEA. The CDR3 region is CSVEAPSGSGANVLTF. Written as DNA, the CDR3 is TGCAGCGTCGAAGCCCCCTCGGGCTCCGGGGCCAACGTCCTGACTTTC.

The chain couples TRBV5-1 to TRBJ2-3, with a tentative D call TRBD2 (6 bases). This CDR3 comprises 15 residues. The V gene lost 3 bases and the J gene lost 4 bases, with 15 bases spanning the gap. The germline CDR1 and CDR2 sequences are SGHRS and YFSETQ. CDR3 protein: CASSYAGRRPDTQYF. The CDR3 region has the DNA TGCGCCAGCAGCTACGCGGGACGCCGGCCAGATACGCAGTATTTT.